The table lists the clone carrying this T cell receptor beta chain with a few counts. The germline CDR1 and CDR2 sequences are SGHDN and FVKESK. The CDR3 is 13 residues long. Through a sample-barcoded 5' primer and a J-beta primer mix, a second PCR was run for about 7 to 12 cycles. Every molecule of cDNA carried a tag from a template-switch adaptor with 12 random nucleotides. TCRdb re-derived calls from the 5' RACE reads in MiXCR, one entry per CDR3 protein. The table shows 760,000 or so distinct CDR3 sequences, with 20% to 30% occurring only once. The data were taken from a study of blood T cells in healthy people across ages. The data were also submitted as part of a second study, on T cells of mothers and their children. That source notes: When the second PCR was run, its M1S primer added sample barcodes and 2-4 random nucleotides.

This sequence originates from a boy between 10 and 17 years old in good health. The specimen sequenced was blood. The genes are TRBV14 and TRBJ2-5, with unresolved D. The better agreement between TRBJ2-7 and the DNA end casts doubt on the J call. Written as DNA, the CDR3 is TGTGCCAGCAGCCAAGTGGCGACCTACGAGCAGTACTTC. This encodes CASSQVATYEQYF.